Sequencing of this TCR beta chain was carried out in a study of beta chain features in type 1 diabetes. Whole-study context: Age, gender and cell yields were similar between patients and healthy donors. Sorted cells numbering around 110,000,000 were examined across all samples.

Markers CD45RO/CCR7/CD25/CD127/CD95/CD27 served to sort CD4+ naive, central memory, regulatory and stem cell-like memory cells. Expressed TCRB transcripts were sequenced because the entire RNA isolate underwent reverse transcription. Naive, central memory and regulatory T cell samples yielded about 3.57 million reads on average. Using immunoSEQ multiplex PCR, the repertoire was profiled, and TCRdb retains in-frame clones only, with some absent. Of roughly 450,000 clones in the sample, about an eighth are singletons; the top ten hold approximately 0.05%. The CDR3 is 14 amino acids. Between the trimmed V and J ends, which lost 6 bases and 5 bases, there was a span of 14 bases. Germline CDR1 and CDR2: SGHTA and FQGNSA. The sample holds a few counts of this clone.

This receptor was obtained from a woman aged 18 to 35 in good health. The specimen was naive CD4+ T cells from blood. The rearrangement joins TRBV7-2 to TRBJ2-1; D ambiguous. The CDR3 reads CASRLGRLHNEQFF. DNA of the CDR3: TGTGCCAGCAGGCTAGGTCGTTTGCACAATGAGCAGTTCTTC.